Listed here are 2 T cell receptor beta chains from one sample, sequenced in a study of blood T cell repertoires in COVID-19. TCRdb's table, derived via immunoSEQ multiplex PCR, lists solely in-frame clones and lacks some. The top ten clones hold around 3.2% of a sample with some 240,000 clones, approximately 88% of them seen once. Sequencing used PBMCs or T cells enriched from blood (not recorded which). Source of these receptors: a woman between 40 and 50 years old who had been exposed to COVID-19.

The V call is TRBV4-2, the J call TRBJ1-1; D gene uncertain. CDR3 length equals 15 residues. Germline V gene data show CDR1 as LGHNA and CDR2 as YNFKEQ. V shed 0 bases and J shed 5 bases, with 13 bases lying between them. In nucleotides, the CDR3 is TGTGCCAGCAGCCAAGACTTAATGGGCCGGACTGAAGCTTTCTTT. Protein: CASSQDLMGRTEAFF.

With respect to this clone: Germline and junction disagree at one end, which may indicate a read error. The chain combines TRBV5-1 with TRBJ2-1; 9 positions agree with TRBD1. Germline V CDR1 and CDR2: SGHRS, YFSETQ. The CDR3 covers 15 residues. The CDR3 reads CASSSGQGSYNEQFF. In DNA form, the CDR3 reads TGTGCCAGCAGCTCGGGACAGGGCTCCTACAATGAGCAGTTCTTC.